The 16 T cell receptor beta chains given below trace back to one sample, sequenced in a study of OX40 agonist ivuxolimab in advanced cancers. Using immunoSEQ multiplex PCR, the repertoire was profiled, and TCRdb retains in-frame clones only, with some absent. The profile covers tens of thousands of clones, with more than 85% appearing a single time and 2.6% taken by the ten largest. The sequencing here drew on CD4+ or CD8+ T cells sorted from blood, taken in a trial of the OX40 agonist ivuxolimab. All receptors derive from an adult with an advanced solid tumor such as melanoma, head and neck, liver or kidney cancer.

This clone was recorded a few times. The V and J genes are TRBV6-6 and TRBJ2-7; the match to TRBD2 covers 7 bases. This CDR3 contains 14 residues. V was pared by 2 bases and J by 6 bases, with 7 bases of the junction left unmatched. The germline V gene has CDR1 MNHNY and CDR2 SVGAGI (reference sequence). CDR3 protein: CASSYISPGGEQYF. The CDR3, as DNA: TGTGCCAGCAGTTACATTAGTCCGGGGGGCGAGCAGTACTTC.

The chain employs TRBV5-1 and TRBJ2-2; 16 bases match TRBD2. CDR3 length equals 17 residues. Germline trimming cut 4 bases from V and 7 bases from J; bases unmatched to any gene: 7. The germline CDR1 and CDR2 sequences are SGHRS and YFSETQ. The CDR3 protein is CASSTGTSGRAGGELFF. In DNA, the CDR3 is TGCGCCAGCAGCACGGGGACTAGCGGGAGGGCCGGCGGGGAGCTGTTTTTT.

The chain couples TRBV7-9 to TRBJ2-2, with no clear D. Trimming took 5 bases from V and 3 from J, leaving 4 bases between them. Germline loops: CDR1 SEHNR, CDR2 FQNEAQ (reference sequence). This CDR3 has 12 amino acids. The CDR3 nucleotides are TGTGCCAGCAGCCCCGACACCGGGGAGCTGTTTTTT. Protein: CASSPDTGELFF.

The DNA of the CDR3 is TGTGCCAGTAGTAGGTTTGGAAATAATGAAAAACTGTTTTTT. It specifies CASSRFGNNEKLFF. The gene calls are TRBV19 and TRBJ1-4; D is uncertain. Germline values: CDR1 LNHDA, CDR2 SQIVND (reference sequence). CDR3 length: 14 amino acids. Between the trimmed V and J ends, which lost 4 bases and 4 bases, there was a span of 10 bases.

CDR3 protein: CASSSLGGQTTEQYF. The CDR3 bases are TGTGCCAGCAGCTCGCTTGGGGGGCAAACTACTGAGCAGTACTTC. The rearrangement uses TRBV7-9 and TRBJ2-7; perhaps D is TRBD1 or TRBD2 (6 bases each). The CDR3 loop spans 15 amino acids. The ends were cut back, 4 bases at V and 7 bases at J, with 20 bases in the middle. Germline V gene sequence: CDR1 SEHNR, CDR2 FQNEAQ (reference sequence).

The V gene is TRBV6-1, the J gene TRBJ2-2; D is possibly TRBD2 (6 bases). Looked up from germline, CDR1 is MNHNS and CDR2 is SASEGT. This CDR3 is 12 amino acids long. V was clipped by 8 bases and J by 4 bases, with 8 bases between them. CDR3: CASRGATGELFF. CDR3 DNA sequence: TGTGCCAGCCGCGGGGCCACCGGGGAGCTGTTTTTT.

V gene TRBV30 combines with J gene TRBJ2-2; D could derive from TRBD1 or TRBD2 (5 bases each). This CDR3 has 17 amino acids. Between the trimmed V and J ends, which lost 3 bases and 0 bases, there was a span of 17 bases. Germline lookup yields CDR1 GTSNPN and CDR2 SVGIG (reference sequence). CDR3 sequence: CAWRGVWDRANTGELFF. In DNA, the CDR3 is TGTGCCTGGAGGGGTGTGTGGGACCGCGCGAACACCGGGGAGCTGTTTTTT.

The V gene is TRBV2, the J gene TRBJ1-2, with 10 bases matching TRBD1. Germline CDR1 SNHLY, CDR2 FYNNEI. This CDR3 has 14 residues. J was trimmed by 4 bases and V by 7 bases; bases with no gene match: 6. For the CDR3, the DNA is TGTGCCAGCACCGACAGGGGGCGCGGCTATGGCTACACCTTC. This encodes CASTDRGRGYGYTF.

This clone came up once. J is TRBJ2-2 and V is TRBV5-4, with 7 nucleotides matching TRBD1. Per the germline V gene, CDR1 is SGHNT and CDR2 is YYREEE (reference sequence). After removal of 4 bases from V and 6 bases from J, the junction contained 9 bases not matched to a gene. The CDR3 is 15 amino acids. The CDR3 region has the DNA TGTGCCAGCAGCAACCCGGGACAGTTCCCCGGGGAGCTGTTTTTT. Its translation: CASSNPGQFPGELFF.

This clone was seen more than once but under ten times. The identical CDR3 is also encoded by other nucleotide sequences in the sample. The chain combines TRBV4-1 with TRBJ2-7; TRBD2 matches 11 bases. CDR1 MGHRA and CDR2 YSYEKL come from the germline V gene. J gave up 0 bases and V 0 bases, and 10 bases lay outside the gene matches. The CDR3 sequence is 19 residues long. CDR3 sequence: CASSQDPPELAGASYEQYF. The CDR3 DNA is TGCGCCAGCAGCCAAGATCCGCCTGAACTAGCGGGAGCCTCCTACGAGCAGTACTTC.

The chain couples TRBV11-3 to TRBJ2-7, with 10 bases matching TRBD2. Looked up from germline, CDR1 is SGHNT and CDR2 is YENEEA. CDR3 size: 14 residues. The J segment lost 3 bases and the V segment lost 6 bases, leaving 5 bases of the junction unmatched. CDR3 loop: CASSHGLAVYEQYF. The CDR3 DNA follows: TGTGCCAGCAGTCACGGACTAGCGGTCTACGAGCAGTACTTC.

V gene TRBV11-2 combines with J gene TRBJ2-7; D might be TRBD2 (5 bases). Germline CDR1 reads SGHAT; CDR2 reads FQNNGV. The germline V and J ends were trimmed by 1 base and 7 bases, with 14 bases remaining between them. This CDR3 has 14 amino acids. The chain's CDR3 is CASSLGPGDGEQYF. For the CDR3, the DNA is TGTGCCAGCAGCTTAGGGCCCGGGGATGGGGAGCAGTACTTC.

The chain recombines TRBV6-5 with TRBJ2-3; 7 bases are shared with TRBD1. This CDR3 region has 15 residues. Germline CDR1 and CDR2: MNHEY and SVGAGI. Trimming took 5 bases from V and 5 from J; bases not matched to a gene: 10. The CDR3 loop reads CASSSRGSRVDTQYF. The DNA for the CDR3 is TGTGCCAGCAGTAGCAGGGGGTCGAGGGTAGATACGCAGTATTTT.

The chain couples TRBV9 to TRBJ1-1; TRBD1 is a possible D gene (6 bases). V lost 1 base to trimming and J lost 2 bases, with 9 bases between them. The CDR3 covers 14 residues. Germline-derived CDR1 and CDR2 are SGDLS and YYNGEE. DNA of the CDR3: TGTGCCAGCAGCGTACAGGGGAGTAACACTGAAGCTTTCTTT. This codes for CASSVQGSNTEAFF.

The V gene is TRBV5-1, the J gene TRBJ2-1, with 9 bases fitting TRBD1. The CDR3 runs 15 residues. The junction had 1 base not matched to a gene; V was cut back by 1 base and J by 2 bases. From germline, CDR1 is SGHRS and CDR2 YFSETQ. CDR3 bases: TGCGCCAGCAGCTTGACAGGGGGCGCCTACAATGAGCAGTTCTTC. This translates into CASSLTGGAYNEQFF.

The genes are TRBV6-5 and TRBJ2-7; TRBD1 matches 7 bases. CDR1 MNHEY and CDR2 SVGAGI come from the germline V gene. The length of the CDR3 is 13 residues. The trim removed 7 bases at V and 5 bases at J, leaving 8 bases unmatched. The CDR3 region is CASKTQGRNEQYF. In DNA form, the CDR3 reads TGTGCCAGCAAAACACAGGGGCGAAACGAGCAGTACTTC.